The clone carrying this T cell receptor beta chain was picked up many times. As yet, its antigen is unknown. The data derive from a study of human T cells and chemical hapten exposure. Trimming removed 8 bases from V and 5 bases from J; junction bases left unmatched: 3. Germline loops: CDR1 SEHNR, CDR2 FQNEAQ (reference sequence). The CDR3 is 12 residues long. Time point denoted: patch test 3, about 24 weeks after DPC sensitization. Treatment of the sample: therapeutic diphenylcyclopropenone sensitization with weekly scalp DPC. Sample donors consisted of patients with alopecia, aged 18 to 70 years, who were suitable for DPC. General study results and limits: Because all patients had alopecia, their immune responses might differ from healthy ones.

TCRdb itself ran the RACE reads through MiXCR, one entry per CDR3 protein. Of about 82,000 distinct CDR3 sequences detected, roughly 13% appear once; the ten largest clones hold approximately 5%. This receptor was obtained from a woman between 50 and 59 years old with alopecia areata. Some clones in this sample may be carry-over from other donors' samples. Specimen: whole blood, collected in connection with sensitization to the hapten diphenylcyclopropenone (DPC). The chain is built from TRBV7-9 and TRBJ2-5; TRBD2 matches at 9 bases. CDR3 residues: CASGAGGETQYF. The CDR3 nucleotides read TGTGCCAGCGGAGCGGGAGGCGAGACCCAGTACTTC.